This T cell receptor (beta chain) was retrieved from a study of control samples from healthy donors and cancer patients. Sequenced by immunoSEQ multiplex PCR; TCRdb stores in-frame clones only, minus some. The table lists 120,000 to 150,000 clones, 75% to 90% of them singletons. CDR1 is SNHLY, CDR2 FYNNEI, per germline. V lost 3 bases and J 9 bases, leaving 12 bases between the germline ends. This CDR3 has 13 residues. The receptor was derived from a man aged 25 to 40 in good health. V is TRBV2 and J is TRBJ1-5; D gene unclear. Sequenced material: blood. CDR3 coding DNA: TGTGCCAGCAGTGAGTTGGAAGGTCGGCCCCAGCATTTT. Protein sequence: CASSELEGRPQHF.